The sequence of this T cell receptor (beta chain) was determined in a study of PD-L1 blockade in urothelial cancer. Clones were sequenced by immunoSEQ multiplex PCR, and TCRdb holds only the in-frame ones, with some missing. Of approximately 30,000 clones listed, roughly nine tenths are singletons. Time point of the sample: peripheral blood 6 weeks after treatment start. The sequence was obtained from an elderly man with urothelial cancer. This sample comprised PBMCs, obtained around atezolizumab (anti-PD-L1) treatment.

CDR3 nucleotide sequence: TGTGCCAGCAGCCGAGGACAGTTCTACCAAGAGACCCAGTACTTC. It is translated as CASSRGQFYQETQYF. This chain connects TRBV5-6 to TRBJ2-5; a weak D match, TRBD1 (6 bases). V was cut by 4 bases and J by 0 bases, with 13 bases left in between. The CDR3 runs 15 residues. CDR1 and CDR2 from the germline V gene are SGHDT and YYEEEE. Supplemented by reference TRBV5-6 and TRBJ2-5, the full variable domain reads DAGVTQSPTHLIKTRGQQVTLRCSPKSGHDTVSWYQQALGQGPQFIFQYYEEEERQRGNFPDRFSGHQFPNYSSELNVNALLLGDSALYLCASSRGQFYQETQYFGPGTRLLVL.